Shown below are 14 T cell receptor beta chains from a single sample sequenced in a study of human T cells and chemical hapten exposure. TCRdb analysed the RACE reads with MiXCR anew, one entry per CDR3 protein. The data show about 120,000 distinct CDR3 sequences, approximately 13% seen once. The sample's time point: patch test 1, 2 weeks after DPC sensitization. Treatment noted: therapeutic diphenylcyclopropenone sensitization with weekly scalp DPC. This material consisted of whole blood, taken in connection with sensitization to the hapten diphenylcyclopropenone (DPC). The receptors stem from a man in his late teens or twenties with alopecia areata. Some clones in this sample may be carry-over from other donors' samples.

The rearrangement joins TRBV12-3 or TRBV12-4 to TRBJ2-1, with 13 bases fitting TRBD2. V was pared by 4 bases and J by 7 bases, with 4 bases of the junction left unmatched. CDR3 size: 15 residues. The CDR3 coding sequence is TGTGCCAGCAGTTCACCGACTAGCGGGGGGAATGAGCAGTTCTTC. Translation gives CASSSPTSGGNEQFF.

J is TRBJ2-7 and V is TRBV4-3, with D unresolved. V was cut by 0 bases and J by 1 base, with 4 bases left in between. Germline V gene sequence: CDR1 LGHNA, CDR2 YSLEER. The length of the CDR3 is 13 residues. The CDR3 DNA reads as TGCGCCAGCAGCCAAGAACTTTCCTACGAGCAGTACTTC. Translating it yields CASSQELSYEQYF.

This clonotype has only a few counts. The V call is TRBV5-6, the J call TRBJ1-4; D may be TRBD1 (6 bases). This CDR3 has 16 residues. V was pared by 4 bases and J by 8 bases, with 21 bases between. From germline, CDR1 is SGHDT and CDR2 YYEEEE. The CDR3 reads CASSTPNGGTAEKLFF. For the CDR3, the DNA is TGTGCCAGCAGCACCCCGAACGGGGGCACCGCCGAAAAACTGTTTTTT.

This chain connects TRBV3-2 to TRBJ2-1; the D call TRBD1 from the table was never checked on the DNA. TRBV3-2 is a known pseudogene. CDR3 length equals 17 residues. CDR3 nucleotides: TGTGCCAGCAGCCAAGAAGTGGTAGACAGGGTGAATAGGTTACAGTTCTTC. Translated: CASSQEVVDRVNRLQFF.

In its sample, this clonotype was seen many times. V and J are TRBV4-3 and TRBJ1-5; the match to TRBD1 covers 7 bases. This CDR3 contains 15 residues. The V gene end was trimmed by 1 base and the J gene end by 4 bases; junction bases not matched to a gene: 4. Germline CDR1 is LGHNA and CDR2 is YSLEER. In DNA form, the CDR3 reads TGCGCCAGCAGCCAAGGGGCAGGGGGGAATCAGCCCCAGCATTTT. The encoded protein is CASSQGAGGNQPQHF.

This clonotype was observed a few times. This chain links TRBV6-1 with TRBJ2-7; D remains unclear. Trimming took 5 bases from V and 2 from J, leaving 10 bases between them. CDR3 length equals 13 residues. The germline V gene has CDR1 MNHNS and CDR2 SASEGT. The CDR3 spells CASSSKTPYEQYV. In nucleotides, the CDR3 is TGTGCCAGCAGTTCTAAGACACCCTACGAGCAGTACGTC.

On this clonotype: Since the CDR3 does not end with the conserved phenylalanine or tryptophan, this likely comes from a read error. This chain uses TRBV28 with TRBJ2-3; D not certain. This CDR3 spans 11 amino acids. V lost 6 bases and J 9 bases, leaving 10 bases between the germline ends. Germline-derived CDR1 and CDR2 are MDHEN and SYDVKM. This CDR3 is CASRRTPTQYL. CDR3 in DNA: TGTGCCAGCAGGCGGACCCCAACGCAGTATTTG.

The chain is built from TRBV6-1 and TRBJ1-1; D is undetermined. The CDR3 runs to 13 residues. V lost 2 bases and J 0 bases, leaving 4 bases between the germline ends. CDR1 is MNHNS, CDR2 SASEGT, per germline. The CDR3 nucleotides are TGTGCCAGCAGTGAAATGGTGAACACTGAAGCTTTCTTT. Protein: CASSEMVNTEAFF.

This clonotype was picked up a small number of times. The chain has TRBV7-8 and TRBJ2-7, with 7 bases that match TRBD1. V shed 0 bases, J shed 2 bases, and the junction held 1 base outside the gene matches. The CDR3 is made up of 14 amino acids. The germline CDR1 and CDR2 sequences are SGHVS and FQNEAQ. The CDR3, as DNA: TGTGCCAGCAGCTTAGCGGGGACAGCCTACGAGCAGTACTTC. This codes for CASSLAGTAYEQYF. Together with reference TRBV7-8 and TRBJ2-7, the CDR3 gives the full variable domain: GAGVSQSPRYKVAKRGQDVALRCDPISGHVSLFWYQQALGQGPEFLTYFQNEAQLDKSGLPSDRFFAERPEGSVSTLKIQRTQQEDSAVYLCASSLAGTAYEQYFGPGTRLTVT.

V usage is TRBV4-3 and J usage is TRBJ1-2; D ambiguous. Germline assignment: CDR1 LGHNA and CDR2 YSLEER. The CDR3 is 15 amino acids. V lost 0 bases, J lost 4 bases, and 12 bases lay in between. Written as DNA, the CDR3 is TGCGCCAGCAGCCAAGATATCGGTTTGGGCTATGGCTACACCTTC. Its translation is CASSQDIGLGYGYTF.

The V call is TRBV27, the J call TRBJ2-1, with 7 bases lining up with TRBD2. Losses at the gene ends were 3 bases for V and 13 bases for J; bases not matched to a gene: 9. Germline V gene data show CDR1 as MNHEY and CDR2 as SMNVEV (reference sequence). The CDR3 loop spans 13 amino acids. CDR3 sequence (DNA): TGTGCCAGCAGTTTGGTTGGGAGGGGAGGTCAGTTCTTC. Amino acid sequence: CASSLVGRGGQFF.

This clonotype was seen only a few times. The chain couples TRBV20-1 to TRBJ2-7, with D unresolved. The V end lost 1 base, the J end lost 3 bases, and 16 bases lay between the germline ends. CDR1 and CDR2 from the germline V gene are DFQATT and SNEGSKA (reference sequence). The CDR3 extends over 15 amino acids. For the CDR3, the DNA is TGCAGTGCTAGAGCTCCCGCAGAGATCTTCTACGAGCAGTACTTC. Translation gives CSARAPAEIFYEQYF.

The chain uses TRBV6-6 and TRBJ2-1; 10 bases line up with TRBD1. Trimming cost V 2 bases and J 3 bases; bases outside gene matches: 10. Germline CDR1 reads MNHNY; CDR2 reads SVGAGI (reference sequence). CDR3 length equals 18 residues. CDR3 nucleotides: TGTGCCAGCAGTTACAACCGGGACAGGGGATGGTTCTACAATGAGCAGTTCTTC. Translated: CASSYNRDRGWFYNEQFF.

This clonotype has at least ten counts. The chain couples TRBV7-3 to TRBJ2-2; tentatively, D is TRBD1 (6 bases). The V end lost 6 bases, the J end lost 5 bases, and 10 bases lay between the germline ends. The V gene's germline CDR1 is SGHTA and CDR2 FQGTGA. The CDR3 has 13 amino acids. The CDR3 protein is CASRQGRTGELFF. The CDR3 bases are TGTGCCAGCAGACAGGGTAGAACCGGGGAGCTGTTTTTT.